This record covers a single T cell receptor (beta chain). Its antigen remains unknown. This entry is derived from a study of cytomegalovirus exposure and HLA in healthy donors. Whole-study context: A subsequent analysis reported that the 120 validation repertoires were produced on the same platform that had also been used for the approximately 700 first-cohort repertoires.

There are 16 residues in the CDR3. Germline V gene lookup returns CDR1 LGHNA and CDR2 YNFKEQ. V shed 6 bases and J shed 0 bases, with 14 bases lying between them. The donors belonged to the roughly 110-subject validation cohort, separate from the approximately 700-subject first cohort. Findings and caveats of the study: First-cohort TCR clusters tended to co-occur in the approximately 110 validation repertoires, a later analysis found. TCR beta chains numbering more than 150 were designated cytomegalovirus-associated.

Profiled with immunoSEQ multiplex PCR; TCRdb holds only in-frame clones, not every one. The sample shows about 130,000 clones, 89% of them seen only once. V usage is TRBV4-2 and J usage is TRBJ1-4; D is unclear. Sequencing input: PBMCs. The TCR originated in a woman in her late teens or twenties in good health and CMV-seronegative. The CDR3 region has the DNA TGTGCCAGCAGACCCGAGGATCATGCAACTAATGAAAAACTGTTTTTT. Protein: CASRPEDHATNEKLFF.